This T cell receptor beta chain is drawn from a study of T cells after yellow fever vaccination. Overall study findings and caveats: In post-booster samples, most primary-vaccination clones reappeared (roughly 96% CD4, roughly 89% CD8).

A note on this clonotype: The antigen is undetermined. This sequence may be a read error, since a much larger clone differs from it by one base.

The CDR3 totals 11 residues. Trimming took 10 bases from V and 7 from J, leaving 14 bases between them. CDR1 and CDR2 from the germline V gene are MNHNS and SASEGT. TCRdb called the 5' RACE reads again in MiXCR, with one record for every CDR3 protein. This table holds about 250,000 distinct CDR3 sequences, approximately 3.5% found once. This receptor was obtained from a man between 18 and 29 years old who received the YFV17D yellow fever vaccine. This material consisted of PBMCs, taken 15 days after the yellow fever booster vaccination. The V and J genes are TRBV6-1 and TRBJ2-7, with a weak D call TRBD1 (6 bases). The CDR3 coding sequence is TGTGCCATCCATACAGGGTATGAGCAGTACTTC. Amino acid sequence: CAIHTGYEQYF.